This T cell receptor beta chain came from a study of blood T cells in healthy people across ages. V lost 6 bases and J 6 bases, leaving 19 bases between the germline ends. The germline gives CDR1 DFQATT, CDR2 SNEGSKA (reference sequence). This CDR3 spans 14 amino acids. This clonotype has just a few counts. Through a sample-barcoded 5' primer and a J-beta primer mix, a second PCR was run for 7 to 11 cycles. Template switching added a 12-random-nucleotide identifier to every cDNA molecule. TCRdb re-derived calls from the 5' RACE reads in MiXCR, one entry per CDR3 protein. The profile shows some 1.5 million distinct CDR3 sequences, roughly 27% of them singletons.

The origin of this receptor is a woman aged 25 to 39 in good health. Sequencing was done on a sample of blood. V is TRBV20-1 and J is TRBJ2-3; D may be TRBD2 (6 bases). This chain's CDR3 is CSAPEGRIRDTQYF. The CDR3 DNA is TGCAGTGCCCCGGAGGGCCGAATTCGGGATACGCAGTATTTT.